This T cell receptor (beta chain) was retrieved from a study of shared T cell receptors in the human thymus (dated by TCRdb to about 2021). With regard to the full study: The study examined how self-reactive, shared T-cell receptor alpha chains are generated in the human thymus.

Library prep was done by the immunoSEQ multiplex PCR assay. TCRdb carries this immuneACCESS record with in-frame sequences only. Its versions omit some clonotypes, under half of them owing to an unresolved V gene in the studies checked, with the rest unexplained. The sample yields approximately 68,000 clones; nearly 95% were counted once. The ten biggest clones cover around 0.033% of the sample. The CDR3 measures 14 amino acids from cysteine to phenylalanine. Only the CDR3 DNA stays, 42 bases, in frame from base 1. The CDR1 and CDR2 encoded by the germline V gene are KGHSH and LQKENI. The V and J ends are trimmed by 3 bases and 4 bases, leaving 9 bases between them. As concerns this clone: No cognate antigen has been identified for it. No much larger clone is present one base from it, and per-base qualities are unavailable.

The chain is encoded by TRBV18 joined to TRBJ1-4; D gene: possibly TRBD1, on 5 matching bases. Sequenced material: thymocytes. The receptor was isolated from a human donor. The DNA sequence is given as TGTGCCAGCTCACCTTACGACAGTAATGAAAAACTGTTTTTT. Its amino acids are CASSPYDSNEKLFF.